The text below deals with one T cell receptor (beta chain). Its specificity is not known. All gene names here are mouse names. Coverage ceases 1 residue before the CDR3 finishes, and the germline J gene fills in the end. The source of the sample is a study of tissue T cells after allogeneic stem cell transplantation. Germline V gene sequence: CDR1 KGHPV, CDR2 FQNQEV (reference sequence). The CDR3 has 14 amino acids. With 4 bases clipped from V and 1 base from J, the junction kept 0 bases outside the gene matches. This sample's time point: mouse harvest day 14 after allogeneic transplant. The graft held 10^6 splenic CD5+ T cells and 10^7 T-cell-depleted bone marrow cells. Mice had MHC-mismatched B6 into BALB/c GVHD, sampled day 7 or 14. General study points: Anatomically similar tissues had similar TCR repertoires within each patient. Only a limited share of tissue TCRs appeared in blood or spleen.

Survey-depth TCRbeta CDR3 sequencing reported V/J genes and productive frequencies. Generated by immunoSEQ multiplex PCR, the TCRdb table keeps only in-frame clones and is missing some. This table holds 2,500 to 3,500 clones, approximately 48% found once. This rearrangement joins TRBV26 to TRBJ2-5; the match to TRBD1 covers 9 bases. This clonotype was sampled from a female BALB/c mouse given C57BL/6 T cells with graft-versus-host disease after an allogeneic hematopoietic cell transplant. The sequencing sample was made of gut tissue. CDR3 bases read: TGTGCCAGCAGTCGACAGGGGGACCAAGACACCCAGTAC. Translation gives CASSRQGDQDTQY. The full CDR3 is CASSRQGDQDTQYF.